By share, the clone carrying this T cell receptor (beta chain) ranks as medium-sized. Its antigen is not identified. TCRdb keeps only in-frame clones here, not all; method: immunoSEQ multiplex PCR. The table includes more than 40,000 clones, 80% to 85% detected once. Trimming left V 4 bases short and J 6 bases short, with 22 bases between. Germline CDR1 and CDR2: SEHNR and FQNEAQ (reference sequence). This CDR3 contains 16 residues. Healthy controls were blood donor buffy coats. The data were obtained in a study of STAT5B mutations in CD4+ large granular lymphocyte leukemia. Study outcomes and limitations: No patients shared main leukemic clonotypes, though around 27% appeared at low frequency elsewhere.

This receptor was obtained from a human donor in good health. The sample taken for sequencing was CD4+ T cells from blood buffy coats. The chain combines TRBV7-9 with TRBJ2-7; no reliable D call. The DNA for the CDR3 is TGTGCCAGCAGCTCCCATCGGCAGGCCCCCCTGGGCGAGCAGTACTTC. As protein: CASSSHRQAPLGEQYF.